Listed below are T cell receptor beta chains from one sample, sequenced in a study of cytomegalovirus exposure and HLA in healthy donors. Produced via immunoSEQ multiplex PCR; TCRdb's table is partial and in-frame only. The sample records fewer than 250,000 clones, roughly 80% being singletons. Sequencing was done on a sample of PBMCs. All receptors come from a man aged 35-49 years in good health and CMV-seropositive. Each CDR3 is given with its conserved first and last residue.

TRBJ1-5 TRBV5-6 CASSLRGRGRFNQPQHF
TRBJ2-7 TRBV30 CAWRLGGSYEQYF
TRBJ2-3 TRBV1 CTSSQDPQSDTQYF
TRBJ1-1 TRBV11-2 CASVPLAVEAFF
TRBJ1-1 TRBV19 CASSIGRVPAEAFF
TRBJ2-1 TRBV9 CASSVGLAGGRFF
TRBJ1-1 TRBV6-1 CASTNRDRGLAFF
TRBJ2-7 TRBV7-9 CASSQFDRAYEQYF
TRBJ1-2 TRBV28 CASSPRRHYGYTF
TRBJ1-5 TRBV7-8 CASSKTGGEQPQHF
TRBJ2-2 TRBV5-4 CASSGTYNTGELFF
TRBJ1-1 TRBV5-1 CASSSQGDTEAFF
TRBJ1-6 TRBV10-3 CAIRQDNSPLHF
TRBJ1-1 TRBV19 CASSPPKGGGTEAFF
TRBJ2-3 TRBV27 CASTAYGVTDTQYF
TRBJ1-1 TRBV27 CASRANTEAFF
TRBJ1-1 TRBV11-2 CASSTGGQTEAFF
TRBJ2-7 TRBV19 CASSTSGRPPEQYF
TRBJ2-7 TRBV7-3 CASSPASDSYEQYF
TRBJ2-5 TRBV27 CASGPGSNEYF
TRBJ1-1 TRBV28 CASSPLRSGWEAFF